These T cell receptor beta chains were read from a single sample in a study of neurological immune-mediated disorders. TCRdb analysed the 5' RACE reads with MiXCR anew, one entry per CDR3 protein. This sample yields approximately 82,000 distinct CDR3 sequences, of which under 15% are seen a single time; about 4.6% belongs to the top ten. The source material was PBMCs. The receptors were gathered from a female donor with HTLV-1-associated myelopathy (HAM/TSP). Both conserved end residues are trimmed from each CDR3. Each record gives: J gene, V gene, CDR3 protein.

>TRBJ1-4|TRBV10-1
ARGGGKLF
>TRBJ1-5|TRBV7-2
ASSPVPSGVQPQH
>TRBJ1-6|TRBV5-1
ASSSTGLSSYNSPLH
>TRBJ2-1|TRBV28
ASSSNEQF
>TRBJ1-2|TRBV5-1
ASAEVNYGYT
>TRBJ1-5|TRBV28
ASRPWTGNQPQH
>TRBJ2-3|TRBV29-1
SVNRFSTDTQY
>TRBJ2-1|TRBV5-1
ASSLNPGQVNNEQF
>TRBJ2-1|TRBV7-2
ASSQAARLEQF
>TRBJ1-5|TRBV15
ATSPRTGSNQPQH
>TRBJ2-7|TRBV2
ASSEGQRQY
>TRBJ2-3|TRBV15
ATSSGAGGSTDTQY
>TRBJ1-2|TRBV7-9
ASSFGGIYGYT
>TRBJ2-7|TRBV20-1
SARDSHSYEQY
>TRBJ2-3|TRBV4-2
ASSQVKRLAGGGLTDTQY
>TRBJ2-2|TRBV27
ASSLSLAAGELF
>TRBJ1-5|TRBV15
ATNRDRSGFVQPKH
>TRBJ1-1|TRBV5-1
ASSQGSYKTEAF
>TRBJ2-7|TRBV25-1
ASGDSRQFSYEQY
>TRBJ2-5|TRBV7-9
ASSFGVSQTQY
>TRBJ1-2|TRBV27
ASSSPGQGNYGYT
>TRBJ1-5|TRBV10-3
AIPVRLVSLLNQPQH
>TRBJ2-5|TRBV7-9
ASSPMSGRETQY
>TRBJ2-7|TRBV14
ANSLDRGPYEQY
>TRBJ2-7|TRBV12-3/TRBV12-4
ASSFWLGDYEQY
>TRBJ1-4|TRBV9
ASSVRTVDPFSEKLF
>TRBJ1-5|TRBV3-1
ASSQRGGDSNQPQH
>TRBJ1-5|TRBV11-2
ASSLYGGNQPQH
>TRBJ2-3|TRBV12-3/TRBV12-4
ASSLKVLAGGITDTQY
>TRBJ1-1|TRBV11-3
ASSSGVDTEAF
>TRBJ1-6|TRBV4-1
ASSPWTGGSSYNSPLH
>TRBJ1-3|TRBV20-1
SARIAGNTIY
>TRBJ2-7|TRBV29-1
SVEDSFSESYEQY
>TRBJ2-2|TRBV5-1
ASSPLHRTGELF
>TRBJ1-4|TRBV6-1
ASSEPGLSTQEKLF
>TRBJ2-7|TRBV28
ASSPMTGRTVEQY
>TRBJ2-5|TRBV5-1
ASSHGTYQETQY
>TRBJ1-1|TRBV18
ASSPTGLGNTEAF
>TRBJ2-3|TRBV12-3/TRBV12-4
ASSFLAAHLDTQY
>TRBJ1-2|TRBV5-1
ASSRDRDGYGYT
>TRBJ1-6|TRBV12-3/TRBV12-4
ASSPGTGDSPLH
>TRBJ1-5|TRBV11-2
ASGHRDRGLSNQPQH
>TRBJ2-2|TRBV2
ASSEFRVGGELF
>TRBJ1-1|TRBV3-1
ASSRRQNTEAF
>TRBJ2-2|TRBV5-6
ASSLVVGANTGELF
>TRBJ1-1|TRBV4-1
AISLRQTWDTEAF
>TRBJ1-6|TRBV28
ASSFWRSGSPLH
>TRBJ2-7|TRBV9
ASSVVDGSYEQY